Below are 17 T cell receptor beta chains sequenced from a single sample in a study of blood T cells in healthy people across ages. It was with a sample-barcoded 5' primer and a J-beta primer mix that a second PCR of about 6 to 11 cycles was run. TCRdb recomputed calls from the 5' RACE reads with MiXCR, one row per CDR3 protein. The table has over 1,300,000 distinct CDR3 sequences, around 59% seen once. The specimen sequenced was blood. These receptors came from a man between 18 and 35 years old in good health.

The chain links TRBV3-1 to TRBJ2-5; 9 nucleotides align to TRBD1. Per germline, CDR1 LGHDT and CDR2 YNNKEL (reference sequence). J lost 5 bases, V lost 0 bases, and 7 bases had no gene match. The CDR3 has 16 amino acids. The CDR3 reads CASSQENRGHGETQYF. In DNA form, the CDR3 reads TGTGCCAGCAGCCAAGAAAACAGGGGGCATGGGGAGACCCAGTACTTC.

This chain uses TRBV10-3 with TRBJ2-6; 9 nucleotides line up with TRBD1. This CDR3 is 20 amino acids long. Germline assignment: CDR1 ENHRY and CDR2 SYGVKD. Losses at the gene ends were 10 bases for V and 0 bases for J; bases not matched to a gene: 19. In nucleotides, the CDR3 is TGTGCCAGCCTACCGGGACAGGGTGGTATTAGCGACTCTGGGGCCAACGTCCTGACTTTC. Residues: CASLPGQGGISDSGANVLTF.

The chain combines TRBV12-5 with TRBJ2-1; 11 bases line up with TRBD2. The CDR3 is 17 residues long. The ends lost 2 bases at V and 5 bases at J; junction bases unmatched: 8. CDR1 and CDR2 (germline): LGHNT, FRNRAP. This chain's CDR3 is CASGLTIPGLADNEQFF. The CDR3 region has the DNA TGTGCTAGTGGTTTGACGATACCGGGACTAGCGGACAATGAGCAGTTCTTC.

This clonotype was detected a few times. J is TRBJ1-2 and V is TRBV29-1, with D unclear. The CDR3 has 11 residues. The germline gives CDR1 SQVTM, CDR2 ANQGSEA. V lost 4 bases to trimming and J lost 7 bases, with 10 bases between them. CDR3 protein: CSVVPGSGYTF. The CDR3 DNA sequence: TGCAGCGTTGTTCCTGGGTCTGGCTACACCTTC.

This clonotype was seen a few times. The gene calls are TRBV6-2 or TRBV6-3 and TRBJ1-5; a weak D match, TRBD1 (5 bases). The CDR3 is 15 residues long. The V gene lost 2 bases and the J gene lost 7 bases, with 15 bases spanning the gap. Germline V CDR1 and CDR2: MNHEY, SVGEGT. The CDR3 DNA sequence: TGTGCCAGCAGTTACAGTCCCGGGGGGAACCAGCCCCAGCATTTT. This gives the protein CASSYSPGGNQPQHF.

This clonotype was seen a handful of times. One end of the junction is discordant with germline, which a read error may explain. The V gene is TRBV29-1, the J gene TRBJ2-1; D is ambiguous. This CDR3 has 13 residues. Germline V gives CDR1 SQVTM, CDR2 ANQGSEA. The CDR3 DNA reads TGCAGCGTGGGTATCCCGCTGACAAATGGGCAGTTCTTC. It translates to CSVGIPLTNGQFF.

CDR3 loop: CASSQSGSLGQPQHF. The CDR3 coding sequence is TGTGCCAGCAGCCAATCAGGGTCCCTGGGTCAGCCCCAGCATTTT. This sequence joins TRBV3-1 and TRBJ1-5, with D possibly TRBD1 on 5 matching bases. This CDR3 spans 15 amino acids. V was clipped by 2 bases and J by 6 bases, with 14 bases between them. The germline V gene has CDR1 LGHDT and CDR2 YNNKEL (reference sequence).

The rearrangement uses TRBV20-1 and TRBJ2-1, with 7 bases that match TRBD2. The CDR3 spans 16 residues. After removal of 0 bases from V and 7 bases from J, the junction contained 12 bases not matched to a gene. The germline V gene has CDR1 DFQATT and CDR2 SNEGSKA (reference sequence). The DNA of the CDR3 is TGCAGTGCTAGAGATCTAAGGGCTAGCGGACATAATGAGCAGTTCTTC. Translation gives CSARDLRASGHNEQFF.

The chain recombines TRBV6-2 or TRBV6-3 with TRBJ2-2; tentative D call: TRBD1 (6 bases). From germline, CDR1 is MNHEY and CDR2 SVGEGT. The CDR3 runs 16 residues. Trimming cost V 5 bases and J 3 bases, with 16 bases left between them. The CDR3 sequence: CASSTIGRGDTGELFF. For the CDR3, the DNA is TGTGCCAGCAGTACCATCGGCAGGGGAGACACCGGGGAGCTGTTTTTT.

This clonotype was seen more than once but under ten times. V usage is TRBV5-1 and J usage is TRBJ2-7; no clear D gene. The V and J ends lost 4 bases and 3 bases respectively, with 14 bases between them. Germline V gives CDR1 SGHRS, CDR2 YFSETQ. This CDR3 has 14 residues. CDR3 in amino acids: CASSPFLGDYEQYF. The CDR3 DNA follows: TGCGCCAGCAGCCCGTTCCTTGGAGACTACGAGCAGTACTTC.

In regard to this clonotype: One end of the junction is discordant with germline, which a read error may explain. The rearrangement links TRBV29-1 to TRBJ2-5; D call uncertain. Germline CDR1 and CDR2: SQVTM and ANQGSEA. This CDR3 has 11 amino acids. The CDR3: CSVLVLETQSF. As DNA, the CDR3 is TGCAGCGTCTTGGTTCTTGAGACCCAGTCCTTC. Looking up the rest from reference TRBV29-1 and TRBJ2-5 gives the full variable domain: SAVISQKPSRDICQRGTSLTIQCQVDSQVTMMFWYRQQPGQSLTLIATANQGSEATYESGFVIDKFPISRPNLTFSTLTVSNMSPEDSSIYLCSVLVLETQSFGPGTRLLVL.

V gene TRBV7-9 combines with J gene TRBJ2-3; 8 nucleotides line up with TRBD1. Germline V lookup: CDR1 SEHNR, CDR2 FQNEAQ (reference sequence). The V and J ends lost 2 bases and 3 bases, in that order; junction bases with no gene match: 13. The CDR3 spans 18 residues. The CDR3 DNA is TGTGCCAGCAGCTTAAGCTTAAACAGGGGGAATAGAACAGATACGCAGTATTTT. This gives the protein CASSLSLNRGNRTDTQYF.

This chain links TRBV4-1 with TRBJ2-7; 7 bases match TRBD2. The V segment lost 4 bases and the J segment 2 bases; nucleotides outside the gene matches: 8. The CDR3 totals 15 residues. Germline V gene sequence: CDR1 MGHRA, CDR2 YSYEKL. CDR3 DNA sequence: TGCGCCAGCAGCCTCCATGGGGCGGGGGCCTACGAGCAGTACTTC. As protein: CASSLHGAGAYEQYF.

The chain links TRBV2 to TRBJ2-1; TRBD2 agrees at 13 bases. The CDR3 runs to 16 residues. Germline trimming cut 3 bases from V and 6 bases from J; bases unmatched to any gene: 5. Germline V gives CDR1 SNHLY, CDR2 FYNNEI. CDR3 in DNA: TGTGCCAGCAGTGAGACTAGCGGGGGGCCGAGCAATGAGCAGTTCTTC. Translation gives CASSETSGGPSNEQFF.

J is TRBJ1-6 and V is TRBV4-1; D is uncertain. The germline V gene has CDR1 MGHRA and CDR2 YSYEKL. The V and J ends lost 4 bases and 8 bases respectively, with 15 bases between them. The CDR3 has 15 amino acids. CDR3 protein: CASSRESDRHSPLHF. The CDR3 DNA sequence: TGCGCCAGCAGCCGAGAGTCGGATAGACATTCACCCCTCCACTTT.

The V call is TRBV25-1, the J call TRBJ2-5; D is perhaps TRBD2 (5 bases). Germline CDR1 is MGHDK and CDR2 is SYGVNS. This CDR3 spans 17 amino acids. Trimming removed 1 base at V and 4 bases at J, with 19 bases between. The CDR3 sequence: CASSEWGGYSAGETQYF. CDR3 bases: TGTGCCAGCAGTGAATGGGGTGGCTACTCCGCGGGAGAGACCCAGTACTTC. The full variable domain, rest sourced from reference TRBV25-1 and TRBJ2-5, is EADIYQTPRYLVIGTGKKITLECSQTMGHDKMYWYQQDPGMELHLIHYSYGVNSTEKGDLSSESTVSRIRTEHFPLTLESARPSHTSQYLCASSEWGGYSAGETQYFGPGTRLLVL.

The chain couples TRBV5-1 to TRBJ1-6, with TRBD1 identical over 9 bases. The CDR3 has 15 amino acids. V dropped 6 bases and J dropped 7; count of bases not matched to a gene: 8. Germline V lookup: CDR1 SGHRS, CDR2 YFSETQ. Here the CDR3 reads CASMPGDRENSPLHF. CDR3 nucleotides: TGCGCCAGCATGCCCGGGGACAGGGAAAATTCACCCCTCCACTTT.